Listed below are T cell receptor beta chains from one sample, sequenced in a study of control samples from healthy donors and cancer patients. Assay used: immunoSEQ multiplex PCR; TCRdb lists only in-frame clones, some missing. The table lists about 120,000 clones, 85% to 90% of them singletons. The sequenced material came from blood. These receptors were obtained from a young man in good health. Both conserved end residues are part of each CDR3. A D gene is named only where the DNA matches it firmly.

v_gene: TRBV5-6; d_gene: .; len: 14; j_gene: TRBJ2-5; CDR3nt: TGTGCCAGCAGTCAAAAGGGGGTCGAGGAGACCCAGTACTTC; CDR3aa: CASSQKGVEETQYF
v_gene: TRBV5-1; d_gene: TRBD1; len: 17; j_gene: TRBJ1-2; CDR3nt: TGCGCCAGCAGCTTGAGGGAGGGACAGGGGGCCTACTATGGCTACACCTTC; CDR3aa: CASSLREGQGAYYGYTF
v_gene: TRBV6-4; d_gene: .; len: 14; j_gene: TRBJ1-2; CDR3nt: TGTGCCAGCAGTGACTCGGCGGGAGCAGGTGGCTACACCTTC; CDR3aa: CASSDSAGAGGYTF
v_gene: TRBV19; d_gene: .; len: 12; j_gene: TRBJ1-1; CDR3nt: TGTGCCAGTACTGACAGGAACACTGAAGCTTTCTTT; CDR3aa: CASTDRNTEAFF
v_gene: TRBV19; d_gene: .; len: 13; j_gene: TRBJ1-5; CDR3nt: TGTGCCAGTACCAGGGGTTCGATTCAGCCCCAGCATTTT; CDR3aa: CASTRGSIQPQHF
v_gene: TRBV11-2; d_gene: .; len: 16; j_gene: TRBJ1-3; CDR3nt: TGTGCCAGCAGCCCCCAGGGGCTAAGCTCTGGAAACACCATATATTTT; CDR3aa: CASSPQGLSSGNTIYF
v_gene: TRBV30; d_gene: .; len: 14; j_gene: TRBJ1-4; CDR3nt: TGTGCCTGGAGTCCCCCGGGGCGGCGTGGAAAACTGTTTTTT; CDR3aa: CAWSPPGRRGKLFF
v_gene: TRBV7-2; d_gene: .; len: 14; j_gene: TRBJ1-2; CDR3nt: TGTGCCAGCAGCTTAGCGCAGGGGAACTATGGCTACACCTTC; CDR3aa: CASSLAQGNYGYTF
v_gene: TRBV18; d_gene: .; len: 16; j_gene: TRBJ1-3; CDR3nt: TGTGCCAGCTCACCACGGAACGACTTCTCTGGAAACACCATATATTTT; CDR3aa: CASSPRNDFSGNTIYF
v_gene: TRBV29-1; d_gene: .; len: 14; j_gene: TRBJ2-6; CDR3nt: TGCAGCGTTCGGGGTCACTCTGGGGCCAACGTCCTGACTTTC; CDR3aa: CSVRGHSGANVLTF
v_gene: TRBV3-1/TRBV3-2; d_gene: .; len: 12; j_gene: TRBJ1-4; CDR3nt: TGTGCCAGCAGCCCAAATAATGAAAAACTGTTTTTT; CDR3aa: CASSPNNEKLFF
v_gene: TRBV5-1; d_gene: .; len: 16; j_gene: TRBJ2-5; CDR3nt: TGCGCCAGCAGCACCCTGACAGGCTTCCTCCAAGAGACCCAGTACTTC; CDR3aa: CASSTLTGFLQETQYF